Shown below are 27 T cell receptor beta chains from a single sample sequenced in a study of blood T cell repertoires in COVID-19. The protocol was immunoSEQ multiplex PCR, while the TCRdb copy is restricted to in-frame clones and leaves out a portion. This sample carries fewer than 250,000 clones, around nine tenths of them seen once, and the ten largest clones take 5.5% to 7%. The sample was peripheral blood. The receptors here all came from a woman aged 40 to 50 who had recovered from COVID-19.

The table lists this clone with a count of one. The chain is built from TRBV12-3 or TRBV12-4 and TRBJ2-7; a possible D gene is TRBD1 (5 bases). This CDR3 has 13 amino acids. Trimming stripped 7 bases from V and 2 bases from J, with 12 bases between. The CDR3 loop is CASIRTGAYEQYF. The DNA of the CDR3 is TGTGCCAGCATTAGAACAGGAGCCTACGAGCAGTACTTC.

This chain uses TRBV18 with TRBJ2-7; no clear D gene. Trimming removed 6 bases from V and 0 bases from J, with 18 bases in between. CDR3 length: 16 amino acids. Looked up from germline, CDR1 is KGHSH and CDR2 is LQKENI. The CDR3 nucleotides are TGTGCCAGCTCCCCCATTATGGGCGTGAGCTCCTACGAGCAGTACTTC. Its protein is CASSPIMGVSSYEQYF.

The chain links TRBV5-1 to TRBJ2-5; no definite D call. V lost 4 bases and J lost 3, with 7 bases in between. The CDR3 has 12 residues. Germline V gives CDR1 SGHRS, CDR2 YFSETQ. This CDR3 reads CASSPGKETQYF. CDR3 nucleotide sequence: TGCGCCAGCAGCCCGGGTAAAGAGACCCAGTACTTC.

A remark on this clone: Other DNA variants within this sample encode the same CDR3. The chain joins TRBV11-3 to TRBJ2-1, with 13 bases matching TRBD2. Germline loops: CDR1 SGHNT, CDR2 YENEEA. This CDR3 has 15 residues. V dropped 5 bases and J dropped 9; count of bases not matched to a gene: 7. CDR3: CASSPGTSGTSEQFF. The CDR3 nucleotides are TGTGCCAGCAGCCCCGGGACTAGCGGGACCAGTGAGCAGTTCTTC.

The genes are TRBV10-3 and TRBJ2-3, with D tentatively TRBD1 (6 bases). CDR1 is ENHRY, CDR2 SYGVKD, per germline. The CDR3 covers 15 residues. V was trimmed by 5 bases and J by 2 bases, leaving 14 bases between them. CDR3 protein: CAISRSLGATDTQYF. The CDR3 region has the DNA TGTGCCATCAGTAGGTCCCTGGGGGCCACAGATACGCAGTATTTT.

The V gene is TRBV9, the J gene TRBJ2-7, with TRBD1 matching 10 bases. Germline trimming cut 2 bases from V and 5 bases from J; bases unmatched to any gene: 4. The V gene's germline CDR1 is SGDLS and CDR2 YYNGEE. The CDR3 length is 14 residues. The DNA of the CDR3 is TGTGCCAGCAGCGTGGGACAGGGGCCCAACGAGCAGTACTTC. This codes for CASSVGQGPNEQYF.

The chain carries TRBV10-3 and TRBJ2-3; 8 positions agree with TRBD2. V trimming: 6 bases; J trimming: 1 base; junction bases outside the gene matches: 6. The CDR3 spans 15 residues. Germline V gene data show CDR1 as ENHRY and CDR2 as SYGVKD. The CDR3 coding sequence is TGTGCCATCAGCGCGACTAGCGCTGGCACAGATACGCAGTATTTT. It is translated as CAISATSAGTDTQYF.

The CDR3 DNA is TGTGCCAGCAGTTTCCTCCTGCAGGGGGCAAGTGGCTACACCTTC. Translating it yields CASSFLLQGASGYTF. The chain has TRBV28 and TRBJ1-2; 8 positions agree with TRBD1. Looked up from germline, CDR1 is MDHEN and CDR2 is SYDVKM. The ends lost 3 bases at V and 7 bases at J; junction bases unmatched: 10. This CDR3 has 15 residues.

The chain joins TRBV5-1 to TRBJ2-5; 14 bases align to TRBD2. The V and J ends lost 4 bases and 6 bases, in that order; junction bases with no gene match: 8. The CDR3 is 16 amino acids. Germline CDR1 is SGHRS and CDR2 is YFSETQ. The CDR3 nucleotides read TGCGCCAGCAGCCTCGGGACTAGCGGGAGAACAAAGACCCAGTACTTC. Its translation is CASSLGTSGRTKTQYF.

The V gene is TRBV5-1, the J gene TRBJ2-7; 8 bases line up with TRBD1. Looked up from germline, CDR1 is SGHRS and CDR2 is YFSETQ. Unmatched junction bases numbered 9, after V lost 0 bases and J lost 7 bases. CDR3 length: 15 amino acids. The CDR3 sequence: CASSLAGQGAEEQYF. In DNA form, the CDR3 reads TGCGCCAGCAGCTTGGCCGGGCAGGGGGCGGAAGAGCAGTACTTC.

This clone has a single count. The CDR3 DNA follows: TGTGCCAGCAGTTTAAGTTTGGGAACTAGCGGAAGCACAGATACGCAGTATTTT. Amino acid sequence: CASSLSLGTSGSTDTQYF. The V and J genes are TRBV28 and TRBJ2-3; 8 bases are shared with TRBD2. After removal of 2 bases from V and 0 bases from J, the junction contained 10 bases not matched to a gene. Germline V gene sequence: CDR1 MDHEN, CDR2 SYDVKM. This CDR3 region has 18 residues.

V gene TRBV2 combines with J gene TRBJ2-1, with 8 bases identical to TRBD2. Germline V CDR1 and CDR2: SNHLY, FYNNEI. The CDR3 totals 10 residues. V trimming: 7 bases; J trimming: 14 bases; junction bases outside the gene matches: 4. The CDR3 spells CASMGTSKFF. CDR3 DNA: TGTGCCAGCATGGGGACTAGTAAGTTCTTC.

This chain uses TRBV7-2 with TRBJ2-3, with 9 nucleotides matching TRBD2. CDR1 and CDR2 (germline): SGHTA, FQGNSA. The trim removed 1 base at V and 1 base at J, leaving 3 bases unmatched. The CDR3 contains 16 residues. CDR3: CASSLGLAGRTDTQYF. The CDR3 DNA is TGTGCCAGCAGCTTAGGGCTAGCGGGGCGCACAGATACGCAGTATTTT.

The chain has TRBV5-1 and TRBJ2-7, with D perhaps TRBD1 (7 bases). V shed 5 bases and J shed 5 bases, with 23 bases lying between them. The germline V gene encodes CDR1 SGHRS and CDR2 YFSETQ. This CDR3 is 16 amino acids long. The CDR3 nucleotides are TGCGCCAGCAGTTATCCTCGCGGGACAGAGGACCACGAGCAGTACTTC. It specifies CASSYPRGTEDHEQYF.

The J gene is TRBJ1-5, the V gene TRBV10-3; D unresolved. This CDR3 region has 14 residues. The ends were cut back, 4 bases at V and 3 bases at J, with 10 bases in the middle. Germline V lookup: CDR1 ENHRY, CDR2 SYGVKD. The CDR3: CAISGGLINQPQHF. Here the CDR3 DNA reads TGTGCCATCAGTGGCGGACTGATCAATCAGCCCCAGCATTTT.

V usage is TRBV28 and J usage is TRBJ2-2; 12 positions match TRBD2. With V trimmed by 6 bases and J by 5 bases, 16 bases remained unmatched. From germline, CDR1 is MDHEN and CDR2 SYDVKM. CDR3 length equals 19 residues. The CDR3 loop is CASRITTGLAGGHTGELFF. The CDR3 nucleotides read TGTGCCAGCAGAATCACTACAGGGCTAGCGGGAGGGCATACCGGGGAGCTGTTTTTT. The full variable domain, with the rest looked up from reference TRBV28 and TRBJ2-2, is DVKVTQSSRYLVKRTGEKVFLECVQDMDHENMFWYRQDPGLGLRLIYFSYDVKMKEKGDIPEGYSVSREKKERFSLILESASTNQTSMYLCASRITTGLAGGHTGELFFGEGSRLTVL.

The chain couples TRBV19 to TRBJ2-1, with 7 bases lining up with TRBD2. V shed 8 bases and J 8 bases; nucleotides not matched to a gene: 12. The CDR3 is made up of 14 amino acids. Germline-derived CDR1 and CDR2 are LNHDA and SQIVND (reference sequence). The CDR3 DNA follows: TGTGCCAGTTGTTTGCGGGAGAACGAAGATGAGCAGTTCTTC. It is translated as CASCLRENEDEQFF.

CDR3 nucleotides: TGTGCCAGCAGTGAGTCCGTATACAATGAGCAGTTCTTC. Amino acids: CASSESVYNEQFF. The chain uses TRBV2 and TRBJ2-1; no clear D gene. With 3 bases removed from V and 4 bases from J, the gap between germline ends came to 7 bases. The germline CDR1 and CDR2 sequences are SNHLY and FYNNEI. The CDR3 runs 13 residues.

V usage is TRBV19 and J usage is TRBJ2-1, with 8 bases aligning to TRBD2. Trimming removed 5 bases from V and 4 bases from J; junction bases left unmatched: 7. Looked up from germline, CDR1 is LNHDA and CDR2 is SQIVND (reference sequence). The CDR3 extends over 15 amino acids. CDR3 coding DNA: TGTGCCAGTAGTGCGACTAGCGTCAGGTACAATGAGCAGTTCTTC. Its protein is CASSATSVRYNEQFF. The full variable domain, completed using reference TRBV19 and TRBJ2-1, is DGGITQSPKYLFRKEGQNVTLSCEQNLNHDAMYWYRQDPGQGLRLIYYSQIVNDFQKGDIAEGYSVSREKKESFPLTVTSAQKNPTAFYLCASSATSVRYNEQFFGPGTRLTVL.

The genes are TRBV5-1 and TRBJ1-1; tentatively, D is TRBD1 (6 bases). The germline gives CDR1 SGHRS, CDR2 YFSETQ. This CDR3 comprises 15 residues. V was trimmed by 2 bases and J by 0 bases, leaving 11 bases between them. The CDR3 spells CASSLGTSMNTEAFF. The CDR3 nucleotides read TGCGCCAGCAGCTTAGGGACATCTATGAACACTGAAGCTTTCTTT.

V is TRBV9 and J is TRBJ1-3; no clear D gene. The CDR3 runs to 15 residues. Germline-derived CDR1 and CDR2 are SGDLS and YYNGEE. The ends were cut back, 0 bases at V and 3 bases at J, with 10 bases in the middle. The CDR3 region has the DNA TGTGCCAGCAGCGTAGCCTACGAGGTTGGAAACACCATATATTTT. Amino acid sequence: CASSVAYEVGNTIYF.

The J gene is TRBJ1-1, the V gene TRBV6-5; TRBD1 matches at 8 bases. Losses at the gene ends were 6 bases for V and 7 bases for J; bases not matched to a gene: 7. This CDR3 region has 13 residues. Germline V gene sequence: CDR1 MNHEY, CDR2 SVGAGI. CDR3 nucleotide sequence: TGTGCCAGCAGCTCAGGGGGCGAGTATGAAGCTTTCTTT. This encodes CASSSGGEYEAFF.

The V and J genes are TRBV7-6 and TRBJ2-3; TRBD2 matches 12 bases. V was pared by 5 bases and J by 2 bases, with 11 bases of the junction left unmatched. Germline V gene sequence: CDR1 SGHVS, CDR2 FNYEAQ. There are 18 residues in the CDR3. The CDR3 protein is CASSVGLAGGRVTDTQYF. DNA of the CDR3: TGTGCCAGCAGCGTGGGTCTAGCGGGAGGGCGGGTCACAGATACGCAGTATTTT.

The chain has TRBV29-1 and TRBJ1-1, with D tentatively TRBD1 (6 bases). V was pared by 4 bases and J by 0 bases, with 15 bases between. CDR1 and CDR2 from the germline V gene are SQVTM and ANQGSEA. The CDR3 covers 15 residues. As DNA, the CDR3 is TGCAGCGTTGTAAGACAGGCCTCGGTGAACACTGAAGCTTTCTTT. This translates into CSVVRQASVNTEAFF.

J is TRBJ1-2 and V is TRBV19; D ambiguous. Germline V CDR1 and CDR2: LNHDA, SQIVND (reference sequence). V dropped 7 bases and J dropped 4 bases, with 7 bases sitting between them. This CDR3 is built from 11 residues. The CDR3 DNA reads as TGTGCCAGTACTAGTGGCTATGGCTACACCTTC. It encodes CASTSGYGYTF.

The V call is TRBV5-5, the J call TRBJ2-3; unclear D gene. This CDR3 region has 12 residues. The V gene's germline CDR1 is SGHKS and CDR2 YYEKEE (reference sequence). V was clipped by 7 bases and J by 0 bases, with 6 bases between them. Here the CDR3 DNA reads TGTGCCAGCGGGCAAAGCACAGATACGCAGTATTTT. Translated, it gives CASGQSTDTQYF.

The chain joins TRBV2 to TRBJ1-3, with 7 bases that match TRBD1. This CDR3 is 14 amino acids long. Trimming removed 6 bases from V and 4 bases from J; junction bases left unmatched: 6. Germline V gene data show CDR1 as SNHLY and CDR2 as FYNNEI. The DNA for the CDR3 is TGTGCCAGCAGAAGGGACAGACCCGGAAACACCATATATTTT. Translation gives CASRRDRPGNTIYF.